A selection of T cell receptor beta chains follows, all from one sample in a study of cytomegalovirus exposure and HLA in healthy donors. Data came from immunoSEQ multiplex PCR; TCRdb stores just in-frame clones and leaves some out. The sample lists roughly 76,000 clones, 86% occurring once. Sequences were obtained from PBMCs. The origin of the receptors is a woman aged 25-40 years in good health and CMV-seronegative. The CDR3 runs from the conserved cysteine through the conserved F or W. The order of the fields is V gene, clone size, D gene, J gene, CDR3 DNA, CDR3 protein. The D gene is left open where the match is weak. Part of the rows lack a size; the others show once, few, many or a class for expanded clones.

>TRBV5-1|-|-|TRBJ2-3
TGCGCCAGCAGCTTGGGGGGGGAGCCAGATACGCAGTATTTT
CASSLGGEPDTQYF
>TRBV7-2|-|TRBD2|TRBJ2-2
TGTGCCAGCAGCCGGACTAGCGGGAGCACCGGGGAGCTGTTTTTT
CASSRTSGSTGELFF
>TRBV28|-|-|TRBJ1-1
TGTGCCAGCAGTACCGGGGGGGTGCACACTGAAGCTTTCTTT
CASSTGGVHTEAFF
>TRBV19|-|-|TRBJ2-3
TGTGCCAGTAGCACAGAGTCAGATACGCAGTATTTT
CASSTESDTQYF
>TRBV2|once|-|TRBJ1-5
TGTGCCAGCAGTGAAGCCGGGGGGGATCAGCCCCAGCATTTT
CASSEAGGDQPQHF
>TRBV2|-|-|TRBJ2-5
TGTGCCAGCAGTGAACGGTGGGGGGGCGCTGAGCAGTACTTC
CASSERWGGAEQYF
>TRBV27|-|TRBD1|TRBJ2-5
TGTGCCAGCAGTTTTACAGGGGAAGAGACCCAGTACTTC
CASSFTGEETQYF
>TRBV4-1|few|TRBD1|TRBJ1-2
TGCGCCAGCAGCCAAGTAGGCAGGGGGCAGGATGGCTACACCTTC
CASSQVGRGQDGYTF
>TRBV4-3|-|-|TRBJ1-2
TGCGCCAGCAGCCAAGATACAGGGCCCAACTATGGCTACACCTTC
CASSQDTGPNYGYTF
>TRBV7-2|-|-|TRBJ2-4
TGTGCCAGCAGCTTAGCCGGGCGGCTAGCAGGAAACATTCAGTACTTC
CASSLAGRLAGNIQYF
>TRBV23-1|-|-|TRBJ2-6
TGCGCCAGCAGTCCCGTTCTTACAGATGGGGCCAACGTCCTGACTTTC
CASSPVLTDGANVLTF
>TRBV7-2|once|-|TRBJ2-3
TGTGCCAGCAGCTTGAAGGGCGGGGATACGCAGTATTTT
CASSLKGGDTQYF
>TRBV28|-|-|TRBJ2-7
TGTGCCAGCAGCTTAAAGCTCGAGCAGTACTTC
CASSLKLEQYF
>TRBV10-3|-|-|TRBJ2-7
TGTGCCATCAGTGAGTCTCCCGGCAGGGGGGACGAGCAGTACTTC
CAISESPGRGDEQYF
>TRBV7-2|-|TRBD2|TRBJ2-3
TGTGCCAGCAGCTACCCAGCGTGGCTAGCGGGAGGATGGACAGATACGCAGTATTTT
CASSYPAWLAGGWTDTQYF
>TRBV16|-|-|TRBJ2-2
TGTGCCAGCAGCAGACAGGTCCAGAACACCGGGGAGCTGTTTTTT
CASSRQVQNTGELFF
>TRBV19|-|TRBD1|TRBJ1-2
TGTGCCAGTAGTGTCAGGACAGGGGATTTCCCCCTCTATGGCTACACCTTC
CASSVRTGDFPLYGYTF
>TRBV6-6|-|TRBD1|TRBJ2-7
TGTGCCAGCAGGAACCGGGACAGGGTCAACGAGCAGTACTTC
CASRNRDRVNEQYF
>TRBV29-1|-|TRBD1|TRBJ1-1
TGCAGCGTACGGACAGGACCTAACACTGAAGCTTTCTTT
CSVRTGPNTEAFF
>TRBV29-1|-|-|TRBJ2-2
TGCAGCGTTCATAGGGGGTCAACCGGGGAGCTGTTTTTT
CSVHRGSTGELFF
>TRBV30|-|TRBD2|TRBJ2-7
TGTGCCTGCGGGCTAGCGGTTACCTACGAGCAGTACTTC
CACGLAVTYEQYF
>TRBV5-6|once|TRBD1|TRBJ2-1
TGTGCCAGCAGCTTGAGGACAGGGGGGTACAATGAGCAGTTCTTC
CASSLRTGGYNEQFF
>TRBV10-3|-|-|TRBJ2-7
TGTGCCATCAGTGAGTCTTCCAGGGCAGGGGCCTACGAGCAGTACTTC
CAISESSRAGAYEQYF
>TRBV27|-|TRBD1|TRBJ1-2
TGTGCCAGCAGTAAGACAGGGGCTCCTCAACTAGGGGTCTATGGCTACACCTTC
CASSKTGAPQLGVYGYTF
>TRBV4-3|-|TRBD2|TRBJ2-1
TGCGCCAGCAGCCTCGGGACTAGCGGGAGCTCCTACAATGAGCAGTTCTTC
CASSLGTSGSSYNEQFF
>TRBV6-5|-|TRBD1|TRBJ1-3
TGTGCCAGCCTCGACAGGGGGCGAAACACCATATATTTT
CASLDRGRNTIYF
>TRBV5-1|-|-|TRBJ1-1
TGCGCCAGCAGCTTGGGGGAGAGGGCTGAAGCTTTCTTT
CASSLGERAEAFF
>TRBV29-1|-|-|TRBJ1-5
TGCAGCGTCGGAACAGGGTCAACCAATCAGCCCCAGCATTTT
CSVGTGSTNQPQHF
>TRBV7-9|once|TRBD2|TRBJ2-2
TGTGCCAGCAGCTCCCCCTCTAGCGGGAGACGGAGCACCGGGGAGCTGTTTTTT
CASSSPSSGRRSTGELFF
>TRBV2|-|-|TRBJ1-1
TGTGCCAGCAGTGAAGCTTTAGGGGCCTCTGACCGGGCTTTCTTT
CASSEALGASDRAFF
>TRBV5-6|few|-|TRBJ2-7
TGTGCCAGCAGCGTCGGGCGGGAAATGACCTACGAGCAGTACTTC
CASSVGREMTYEQYF
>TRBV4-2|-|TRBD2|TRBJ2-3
TGTGCCAGCAGCCACCGGCAGCGGGAGCCCACAGATACGCAGTATTTT
CASSHRQREPTDTQYF
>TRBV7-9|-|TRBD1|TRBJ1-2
TGTGCCAGCAGCTCACCGGGACAGGGATTCTATGGCTACACCTTC
CASSSPGQGFYGYTF
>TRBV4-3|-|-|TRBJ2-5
TGCGCCAGCAGCCAAGGAGAGCGGAGGCCAGAGACCCAGTACTTC
CASSQGERRPETQYF
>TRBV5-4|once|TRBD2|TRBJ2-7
TGTGCCAGCGGGTCTAGCGGGGCCTACGAGCAGTACTTC
CASGSSGAYEQYF
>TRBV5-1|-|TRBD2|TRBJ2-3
TGCGCCAGCAGCTTGGACCCTAGCGGGAGAACAGATACGCAGTATTTT
CASSLDPSGRTDTQYF
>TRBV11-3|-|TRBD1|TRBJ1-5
TGTGCCAGCAGCTTAGAAGGGGGCCAGCCCCAGCATTTT
CASSLEGGQPQHF
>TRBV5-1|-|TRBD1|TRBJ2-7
TGCGCCAGCAGCTCGTTCCCAAAGGACAGGGGTAGCGAGCAGTACTTC
CASSSFPKDRGSEQYF
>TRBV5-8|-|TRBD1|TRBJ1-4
TGTGCCAGCAGCCCCGGACAGGACTATAATGAAAAACTGTTTTTT
CASSPGQDYNEKLFF
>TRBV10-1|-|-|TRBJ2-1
TGCGCCAGCAGTGAGGGTACCGGCAATGAGCAGTTCTTC
CASSEGTGNEQFF
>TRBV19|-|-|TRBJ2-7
TGTGCCAGTAGTCCGCGCGCGGACAGATCCTACGAGCAGTACTTC
CASSPRADRSYEQYF
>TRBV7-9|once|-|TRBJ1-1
TGTGCCAGCAGCACCAGCTACAGGGCTGGAGGCACTGAAGCTTTCTTT
CASSTSYRAGGTEAFF
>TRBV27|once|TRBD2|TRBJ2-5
TGTGCCAGCAGTTCCCCGGGACTACAAACGCAAGAGACCCAGTACTTC
CASSSPGLQTQETQYF
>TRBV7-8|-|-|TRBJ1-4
TGTGCCAGCAGCTTAGCGGGGGGTGGGACTAATGAAAAACTGTTTTTT
CASSLAGGGTNEKLFF
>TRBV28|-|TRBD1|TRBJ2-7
TGTGCCAGCAGTACACCCTACAGGGGGTCTATCGACTTC
CASSTPYRGSIDF
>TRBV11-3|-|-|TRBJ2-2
TGTGCCAGCAGCTCACGGTATACCGCGAACACCGGGGAGCTGTTTTTT
CASSSRYTANTGELFF
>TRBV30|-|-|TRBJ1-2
TGTGCCTGGGGTCAGGGGACGGGATATGGCTACACCTTC
CAWGQGTGYGYTF
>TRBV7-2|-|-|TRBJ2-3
TGTGCCAGCAGCCAACGGGGGGATACGCAGTATTTT
CASSQRGDTQYF
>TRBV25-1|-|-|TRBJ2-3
TGTGCCAGCAGTGATCAGGGCCAGAAAGATACGCAGTATTTT
CASSDQGQKDTQYF
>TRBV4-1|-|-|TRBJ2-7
TGCGCCAGCAGCCAAGATCAGGGCCGGGAGCAGTACTTC
CASSQDQGREQYF
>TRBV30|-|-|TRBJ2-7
TGTGCCTGGAGTGACCGGGAGCAGTACTTC
CAWSDREQYF
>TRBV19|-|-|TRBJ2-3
TGTGCCAGTAGCGGGAGAAGGAGCACAGATACGCAGTATTTT
CASSGRRSTDTQYF
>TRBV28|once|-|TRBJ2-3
TGTGCCAGCAGTTCCCCGACAGGACTCACAGATACGCAGTATTTT
CASSSPTGLTDTQYF
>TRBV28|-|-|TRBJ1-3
TGTGCCAGCAGCCGAGACAGCTCTGGAAACACCATATATTTT
CASSRDSSGNTIYF
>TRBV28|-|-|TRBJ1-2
TGTGCCAGCAGTTTAGGCAGGAGGGGTTTTGGCTACACCTTC
CASSLGRRGFGYTF
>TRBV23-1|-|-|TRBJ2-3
TGCGCCAGCAGTCACCAAAGACTGGGTACGCAGTATTTT
CASSHQRLGTQYF
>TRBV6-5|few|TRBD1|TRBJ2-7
TGTGCCAGCAGTGACAGGGGGGCCTCCTGCGAGCAGTACTTC
CASSDRGASCEQYF
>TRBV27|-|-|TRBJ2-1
TGTGCCAGCAACTCTCGTGACAGTCGCTCCTACAATGAGCAGTTCTTC
CASNSRDSRSYNEQFF
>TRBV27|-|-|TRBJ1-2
TGTGCCAGCAGTCCCGACAGTAACTATGGCTACACCTTC
CASSPDSNYGYTF
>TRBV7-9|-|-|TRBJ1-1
TGTGCCAGCAGCCAAGTGGCCCCGGAGGCTGAAGCTTTCTTT
CASSQVAPEAEAFF